The 32 T cell receptor beta chains in this list originate from one sample, sequenced in a study of T cell responses to AZD1222 COVID-19 vaccine. Repertoires were generated with immunoSEQ multiplex PCR, while TCRdb's copy carries only in-frame clones and drops some. The sample holds about 160,000 clones, roughly 94% seen once. This material consisted of peripheral blood, taken on day 0 of AZD1222 vaccination. The source of these receptors is an adult in good health.

This chain uses TRBV30 with TRBJ1-2, with 7 nucleotides matching TRBD1. With V trimmed by 2 bases and J by 13 bases, 10 bases remained unmatched. The germline gives CDR1 GTSNPN, CDR2 SVGIG (reference sequence). The CDR3 is 12 residues long. CDR3 protein: CAWSTGQVGSTF. The DNA of the CDR3 is TGTGCCTGGAGTACCGGACAGGTTGGCAGCACCTTC.

The chain couples TRBV19 to TRBJ2-4, with TRBD2 matching 10 bases. The germline gives CDR1 LNHDA, CDR2 SQIVND (reference sequence). The J segment lost 5 bases and the V segment lost 1 base, leaving 11 bases of the junction unmatched. This CDR3 is 18 amino acids long. In nucleotides, the CDR3 is TGTGCCAGTAGTATAGCAGCGGGAGGGACAACACGACAAAACATTCAGTACTTC. As protein: CASSIAAGGTTRQNIQYF. Full variable domain (missing parts from reference TRBV19 and TRBJ2-4): DGGITQSPKYLFRKEGQNVTLSCEQNLNHDAMYWYRQDPGQGLRLIYYSQIVNDFQKGDIAEGYSVSREKKESFPLTVTSAQKNPTAFYLCASSIAAGGTTRQNIQYFGAGTRLSVL.

The chain couples TRBV6-4 to TRBJ2-2, with 9 bases identical to TRBD2. Per germline, CDR1 MRHNA and CDR2 SNTAGT. CDR3 length: 16 amino acids. V was clipped by 4 bases and J by 3 bases; unmatched bases: 6. CDR3 in amino acids: CASSATERGDTGELFF. DNA for the CDR3: TGTGCCAGCAGTGCAACTGAGCGGGGGGACACCGGGGAGCTGTTTTTT.

This clone came up once. The chain employs TRBV9 and TRBJ2-2, with TRBD2 matching 8 bases. J gave up 0 bases and V 3 bases, and 7 bases lay outside the gene matches. The CDR3 runs to 17 residues. Germline loops: CDR1 SGDLS, CDR2 YYNGEE. CDR3 loop: CASSGGSGTSNTGELFF. CDR3 sequence (DNA): TGTGCCAGCAGCGGGGGTAGCGGGACCTCGAACACCGGGGAGCTGTTTTTT.

The gene calls are TRBV5-1 and TRBJ2-5; TRBD1 matches at 10 bases. Germline trimming cut 4 bases from V and 3 bases from J; bases unmatched to any gene: 6. The CDR3 sequence is 15 residues long. Germline CDR1 is SGHRS and CDR2 is YFSETQ. This CDR3 reads CASSGGQGLEETQYF. CDR3 coding DNA: TGCGCCAGCAGCGGGGGACAGGGGTTAGAAGAGACCCAGTACTTC.

V is TRBV28 and J is TRBJ2-3; the D is unclear. This CDR3 is built from 12 residues. Germline values: CDR1 MDHEN, CDR2 SYDVKM. CDR3 region: CACGSSTDTQYF. CDR3 coding DNA: TGTGCGTGCGGTTCTAGCACAGATACGCAGTATTTT.

The CDR3 DNA follows: TGTGCCAGCAGCGTAGGGGCCACAAGTCACGGGGAGCTGTTTTTT. Protein sequence: CASSVGATSHGELFF. V and J are TRBV9 and TRBJ2-2; D gene ambiguous. Germline CDR1 SGDLS, CDR2 YYNGEE. The CDR3 is made up of 15 amino acids. V was trimmed by 0 bases and J by 7 bases, leaving 13 bases between them.

The rearrangement uses TRBV12-3 or TRBV12-4 and TRBJ1-5; D remains unclear. The ends were cut back, 4 bases at V and 6 bases at J, with 7 bases in the middle. There are 12 residues in the CDR3. CDR3 sequence reads: CASSWGGQPQHF. In DNA, the CDR3 is TGTGCCAGCAGTTGGGGTGGTCAGCCCCAGCATTTT.

The rearrangement links TRBV7-2 to TRBJ1-5; D gene uncertain. The CDR3 runs 14 residues. CDR1 SGHTA and CDR2 FQGNSA come from the germline V gene. The germline V and J ends were trimmed by 5 bases and 2 bases, with 10 bases remaining between them. The CDR3 bases are TGTGCCAGCAGCCAAAGGGCGGGCAATCAGCCCCAGCATTTT. Translating it yields CASSQRAGNQPQHF.

A word on this clone: Within the sample, other DNA sequences also encode this same CDR3. The chain uses TRBV19 and TRBJ1-5; possible D gene TRBD1, 5 bases. The V end lost 7 bases, the J end lost 6 bases, and 10 bases lay between the germline ends. Germline V gene lookup returns CDR1 LNHDA and CDR2 SQIVND (reference sequence). The CDR3 has 12 residues. CDR3 nucleotides: TGTGCCAGTAACGAGGGGCTTCAGCCCCAGCATTTT. Translation gives CASNEGLQPQHF.

This clone came up once. The chain joins TRBV28 to TRBJ1-5; D is undetermined. Trimming shortened V by 3 bases and J by 4 bases, and 7 bases separated the two germline ends. CDR1 is MDHEN, CDR2 SYDVKM, per germline. The CDR3 length is 13 residues. In DNA, the CDR3 is TGTGCCAGCAGTTTCCCCCATAATCAGCCCCAGCATTTT. This codes for CASSFPHNQPQHF.

The chain links TRBV5-1 to TRBJ2-1, with 8 bases identical to TRBD2. J lost 5 bases, V lost 7 bases, and 14 bases had no gene match. CDR1 is SGHRS, CDR2 YFSETQ, per germline. The CDR3 length is 16 residues. The CDR3 spells CASSLESGRGDNEQFF. CDR3 DNA: TGCGCCAGCTCCCTAGAGAGCGGGAGAGGGGACAATGAGCAGTTCTTC. The entire variable domain, with the rest obtained from reference TRBV5-1 and TRBJ2-1, is as follows: KAGVTQTPRYLIKTRGQQVTLSCSPISGHRSVSWYQQTPGQGLQFLFEYFSETQRNKGNFPGRFSGRQFSNSRSEMNVSTLELGDSALYLCASSLESGRGDNEQFFGPGTRLTVL.

This clone has only one observation. This rearrangement joins TRBV20-1 to TRBJ1-1; D is ambiguous. Germline lookup yields CDR1 DFQATT and CDR2 SNEGSKA (reference sequence). V lost 0 bases and J lost 11, with 10 bases in between. The CDR3 is 11 residues long. This CDR3 reads CSARDRVVAFF. The CDR3 DNA sequence: TGCAGTGCTAGAGATAGAGTAGTGGCTTTCTTT.

CDR3 bases: TGCGCCAGCAGCTTGGCACAGGGGATTGGGACCCAGTACTTC. The encoded protein is CASSLAQGIGTQYF. The V gene is TRBV5-1, the J gene TRBJ2-5; 7 nucleotides line up with TRBD1. V lost 0 bases, J lost 7 bases, and 6 bases stayed unmatched. This CDR3 has 14 amino acids. Germline CDR1 reads SGHRS; CDR2 reads YFSETQ.

The chain combines TRBV6-5 with TRBJ2-2; D is uncertain. The CDR3 is 14 amino acids. Trimming stripped 6 bases from V and 4 bases from J, with 12 bases between. In germline, CDR1 is MNHEY, CDR2 SVGAGI. The CDR3 here is CASSLGRSTGELFF. CDR3 in DNA: TGTGCCAGCAGCCTCGGACGGAGCACCGGGGAGCTGTTTTTT.

As for this clone: Other DNA sequences within the sample encode an identical CDR3. This chain uses TRBV5-1 with TRBJ2-5; D is uncertain. CDR3 size: 11 residues. Germline CDR1 is SGHRS and CDR2 is YFSETQ. V was clipped by 3 bases and J by 1 base, with 1 base between them. This CDR3 reads CASSSQETQYF. CDR3 bases: TGCGCCAGCAGCTCCCAAGAGACCCAGTACTTC. The full variable domain, with the rest looked up from reference TRBV5-1 and TRBJ2-5, is KAGVTQTPRYLIKTRGQQVTLSCSPISGHRSVSWYQQTPGQGLQFLFEYFSETQRNKGNFPGRFSGRQFSNSRSEMNVSTLELGDSALYLCASSSQETQYFGPGTRLLVL.

The chain joins TRBV5-4 to TRBJ1-1; TRBD1 is a possible D gene (5 bases). Germline V gives CDR1 SGHNT, CDR2 YYREEE (reference sequence). V lost 3 bases, J lost 1 base, and 13 bases lay in between. The CDR3 is 15 residues long. The CDR3 bases are TGTGCCAGCAGCTCCCACGCCGGGGCGAACACTGAAGCTTTCTTT. Translation: CASSSHAGANTEAFF.

This chain links TRBV14 with TRBJ2-7; 7 nucleotides agree with TRBD2. CDR1 and CDR2 (germline): SGHDN, FVKESK. The trim removed 0 bases at V and 3 bases at J, leaving 5 bases unmatched. CDR3 length: 15 residues. CDR3 bases: TGTGCCAGCAGCCAAGATCCGGGACTATTCTACGAGCAGTACGTC. It codes for CASSQDPGLFYEQYV.

The rearrangement uses TRBV28 and TRBJ2-2; 7 bases line up with TRBD2. J gave up 4 bases and V 3 bases, and 5 bases lay outside the gene matches. The CDR3 has 15 amino acids. The germline CDR1 and CDR2 sequences are MDHEN and SYDVKM. In DNA form, the CDR3 reads TGTGCCAGCAGTTTTTCGGGGAGGGGCACCGGGGAGCTGTTTTTT. It encodes CASSFSGRGTGELFF.

V and J are TRBV28 and TRBJ1-1, with 9 bases lining up with TRBD1. Germline CDR1 MDHEN, CDR2 SYDVKM. The CDR3 has 13 residues. V lost 6 bases, J lost 11 bases, and 10 bases stayed unmatched. CDR3 bases: TGTGCCAGCAGGGGCCCCGGGACAGGGAAGGCTTTCTTT. Protein: CASRGPGTGKAFF.

The gene calls are TRBV5-6 and TRBJ2-1; TRBD1 matches at 12 bases. Germline loops: CDR1 SGHDT, CDR2 YYEEEE. There are 14 residues in the CDR3. Trimming took 3 bases from V and 10 from J; bases not matched to a gene: 5. DNA of the CDR3: TGTGCCAGCAGCTGGGGACAGGGGGCAAGCGAGCAGTTCTTC. It translates to CASSWGQGASEQFF.

The CDR3, as DNA: TGTGCCAGCAGCCAACTACAAAGACGGTCGAACACCGGGGAGCTGTTTTTT. Amino acids: CASSQLQRRSNTGELFF. The chain recombines TRBV16 with TRBJ2-2, with D unresolved. The CDR3 runs to 17 residues. Germline V gene lookup returns CDR1 KGHSY and CDR2 FQNENV. Trimming left V 2 bases short and J 0 bases short, with 13 bases between.

Remarks on this clone: Additional DNA sequences in this sample encode the identical CDR3. J is TRBJ1-5 and V is TRBV2, with 9 bases fitting TRBD1. This CDR3 comprises 15 residues. From germline, CDR1 is SNHLY and CDR2 FYNNEI. Trimming took 1 base from V and 2 from J; bases not matched to a gene: 0. The CDR3 DNA reads as TGTGCCAGCAGTGAAGGACAGGGGGGCAATCAGCCCCAGCATTTT. Protein sequence: CASSEGQGGNQPQHF.

The V gene is TRBV19, the J gene TRBJ2-2; D is perhaps TRBD1 (5 bases). The CDR3 is 15 residues long. Trimming shortened V by 6 bases and J by 4 bases, and 15 bases separated the two germline ends. Germline V gene lookup returns CDR1 LNHDA and CDR2 SQIVND (reference sequence). The CDR3 protein is CASSTAGFGTGELFF. The CDR3 bases are TGTGCCAGTAGCACAGCAGGGTTCGGCACCGGGGAGCTGTTTTTT.

The chain couples TRBV7-9 to TRBJ1-2; 8 bases map to TRBD1. This CDR3 is 15 amino acids long. Germline CDR1 SEHNR, CDR2 FQNEAQ (reference sequence). V lost 5 bases to trimming and J lost 4 bases; unmatched junction nucleotides: 9. CDR3 in amino acids: CASSAGTGTPYGYTF. The CDR3, as DNA: TGTGCCAGCAGCGCCGGGACAGGAACCCCCTATGGCTACACCTTC.

This chain links TRBV5-4 with TRBJ2-7; weak D call: TRBD1 (5 bases). The CDR3 runs 13 residues. V was clipped by 4 bases and J by 4 bases, with 12 bases between them. Germline CDR1 is SGHNT and CDR2 is YYREEE (reference sequence). CDR3 DNA: TGTGCCAGCAGCCAGGGTGGGGCTTACGAGCAGTACGTC. This gives the protein CASSQGGAYEQYV.

This clone was detected once. The genes are TRBV7-3 and TRBJ2-2, with TRBD2 identical over 7 bases. Germline assignment: CDR1 SGHTA and CDR2 FQGTGA. The CDR3 has 15 residues. The J segment lost 1 base and the V segment lost 2 bases, leaving 1 base of the junction unmatched. The CDR3 region is CASSLASGNTGELFF. In DNA, the CDR3 is TGTGCCAGCAGCTTAGCTAGCGGGAACACCGGGGAGCTGTTTTTT. The full variable domain, its missing parts supplied by reference TRBV7-3 and TRBJ2-2, is GAGVSQTPSNKVTEKGKYVELRCDPISGHTALYWYRQSLGQGPEFLIYFQGTGAADDSGLPNDRFFAVRPEGSVSTLKIQRTERGDSAVYLCASSLASGNTGELFFGEGSRLTVL.

V usage is TRBV19 and J usage is TRBJ1-1, with 11 bases lining up with TRBD1. The CDR3 is made up of 16 amino acids. Looked up from germline, CDR1 is LNHDA and CDR2 is SQIVND (reference sequence). J was trimmed by 6 bases and V by 0 bases; bases with no gene match: 6. The CDR3 sequence: CASSIDGQGAFAEAFF. The CDR3 DNA follows: TGTGCCAGTAGTATAGATGGACAGGGGGCGTTCGCTGAAGCTTTCTTT. Full variable domain (missing parts from reference TRBV19 and TRBJ1-1): DGGITQSPKYLFRKEGQNVTLSCEQNLNHDAMYWYRQDPGQGLRLIYYSQIVNDFQKGDIAEGYSVSREKKESFPLTVTSAQKNPTAFYLCASSIDGQGAFAEAFFGQGTRLTVV.

The chain links TRBV27 to TRBJ1-2; D call uncertain. The V end lost 7 bases, the J end lost 7 bases, and 25 bases lay between the germline ends. The CDR3 spans 16 residues. Looked up from germline, CDR1 is MNHEY and CDR2 is SMNVEV (reference sequence). In DNA, the CDR3 is TGTGCCAGCACCTTCCGAGGCGGCGGAACCAACCTTGGCTACACCTTC. It is translated as CASTFRGGGTNLGYTF.

The chain joins TRBV5-1 to TRBJ1-2, with D unclear. V shed 0 bases and J shed 3 bases, with 9 bases lying between them. This CDR3 region has 14 residues. Per germline, CDR1 SGHRS and CDR2 YFSETQ. CDR3 in DNA: TGCGCCAGCAGCTTGGAGGCGGTTTACTATGGCTACACCTTC. As protein: CASSLEAVYYGYTF.

The chain combines TRBV6-5 with TRBJ1-2; tentatively, D is TRBD1 (5 bases). Germline loops: CDR1 MNHEY, CDR2 SVGAGI. Trimming took off 2 bases at V and 4 bases at J, with 14 bases between the two ends. This CDR3 region has 15 residues. Here the CDR3 reads CASSYGGGVGYGYTF. The CDR3 bases are TGTGCCAGCAGTTACGGTGGGGGGGTTGGCTATGGCTACACCTTC.

The CDR3 loop is CASSQGKSPLHF. Written as DNA, the CDR3 is TGTGCCAGCAGTCAGGGGAAGTCACCCCTCCACTTT. This rearrangement joins TRBV7-2 to TRBJ1-6; D perhaps matches TRBD1 (6 bases). Trimming removed 6 bases from V and 10 bases from J, with 10 bases in between. There are 12 residues in the CDR3. The V gene's germline CDR1 is SGHTA and CDR2 FQGNSA.